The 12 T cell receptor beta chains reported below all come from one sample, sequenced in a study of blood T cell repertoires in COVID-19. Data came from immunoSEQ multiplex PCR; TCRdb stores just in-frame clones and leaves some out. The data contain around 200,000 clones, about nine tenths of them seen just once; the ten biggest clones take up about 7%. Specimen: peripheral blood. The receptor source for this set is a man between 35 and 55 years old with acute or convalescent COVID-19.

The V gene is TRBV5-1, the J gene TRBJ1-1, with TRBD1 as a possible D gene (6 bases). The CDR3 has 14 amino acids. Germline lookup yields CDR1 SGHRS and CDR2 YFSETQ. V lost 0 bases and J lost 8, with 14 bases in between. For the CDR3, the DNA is TGCGCCAGCAGCTTGGGCCCCTCAACAGGGGAAGCTTTCTTT. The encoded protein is CASSLGPSTGEAFF.

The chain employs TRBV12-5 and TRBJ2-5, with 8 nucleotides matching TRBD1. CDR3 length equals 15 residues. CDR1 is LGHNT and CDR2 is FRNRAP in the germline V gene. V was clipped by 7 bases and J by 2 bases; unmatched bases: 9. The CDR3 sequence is CASAIGQGLQETQYF. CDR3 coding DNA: TGTGCTAGTGCTATCGGACAGGGATTACAAGAGACCCAGTACTTC.

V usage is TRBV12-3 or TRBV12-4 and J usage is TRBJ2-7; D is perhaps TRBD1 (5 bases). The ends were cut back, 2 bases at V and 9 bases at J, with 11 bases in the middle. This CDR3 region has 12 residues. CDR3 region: CASSLRGRRQYF. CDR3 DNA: TGTGCCAGCAGTTTAAGGGGTAGGCGGCAGTACTTC.

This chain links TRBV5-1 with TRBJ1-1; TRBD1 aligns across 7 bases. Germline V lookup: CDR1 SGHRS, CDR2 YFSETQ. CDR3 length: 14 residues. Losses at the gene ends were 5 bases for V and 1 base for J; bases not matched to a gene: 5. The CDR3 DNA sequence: TGCGCCAGCAGACCGGGACAGCAGAACACTGAAGCTTTCTTT. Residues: CASRPGQQNTEAFF.

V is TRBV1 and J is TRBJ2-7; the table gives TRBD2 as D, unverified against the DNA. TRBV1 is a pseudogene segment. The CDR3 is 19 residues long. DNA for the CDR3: TGCACCAGCAGCCAGCCCCCCGGAACCGGGACTAGCGGGGTTTACGAGCAGTACTTC. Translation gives CTSSQPPGTGTSGVYEQYF.

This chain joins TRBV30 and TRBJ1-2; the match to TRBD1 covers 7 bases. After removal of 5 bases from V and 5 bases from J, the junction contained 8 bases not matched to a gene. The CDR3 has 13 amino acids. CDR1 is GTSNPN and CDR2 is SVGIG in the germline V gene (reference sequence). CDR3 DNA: TGTGCCTGGGCCCGGACAGGTTTGTATGGCTACACCTTC. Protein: CAWARTGLYGYTF.

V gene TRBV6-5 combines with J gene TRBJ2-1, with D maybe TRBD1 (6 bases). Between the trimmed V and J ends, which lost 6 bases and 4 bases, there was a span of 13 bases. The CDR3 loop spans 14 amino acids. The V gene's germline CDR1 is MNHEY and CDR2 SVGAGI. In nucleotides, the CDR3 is TGTGCCAGCAGCAAGGGACATACGTACAATGAGCAGTTCTTC. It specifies CASSKGHTYNEQFF.

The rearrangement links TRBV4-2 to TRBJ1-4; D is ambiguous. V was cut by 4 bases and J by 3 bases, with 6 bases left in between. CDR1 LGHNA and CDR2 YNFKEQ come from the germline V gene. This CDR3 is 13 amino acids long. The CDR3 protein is CASSPTANEKLFF. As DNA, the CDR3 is TGTGCCAGCAGCCCTACCGCTAATGAAAAACTGTTTTTT.

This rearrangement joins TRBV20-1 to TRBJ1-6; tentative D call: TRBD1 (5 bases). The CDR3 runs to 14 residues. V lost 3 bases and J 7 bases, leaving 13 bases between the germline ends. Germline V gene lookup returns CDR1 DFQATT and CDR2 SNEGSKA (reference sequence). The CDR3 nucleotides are TGCAGTGCTAGTACTGGGGCGGGGAATTCACCCCTCCACTTT. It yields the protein CSASTGAGNSPLHF.

The CDR3 here is CASSPTSGGPPRQYF. Here the CDR3 DNA reads TGCGCCAGCAGCCCGACTAGCGGGGGGCCCCCGCGCCAGTATTTT. The chain uses TRBV5-1 and TRBJ2-3, with 13 bases aligning to TRBD2. V was clipped by 4 bases and J by 12 bases; unmatched bases: 11. The germline V gene encodes CDR1 SGHRS and CDR2 YFSETQ. The CDR3 covers 15 residues.

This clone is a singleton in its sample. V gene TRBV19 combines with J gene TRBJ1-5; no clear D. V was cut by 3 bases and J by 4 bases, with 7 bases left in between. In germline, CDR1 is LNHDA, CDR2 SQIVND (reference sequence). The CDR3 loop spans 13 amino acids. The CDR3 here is CASSMNSNQPQHF. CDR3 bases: TGTGCCAGTAGTATGAACAGTAATCAGCCCCAGCATTTT. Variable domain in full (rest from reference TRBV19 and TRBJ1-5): DGGITQSPKYLFRKEGQNVTLSCEQNLNHDAMYWYRQDPGQGLRLIYYSQIVNDFQKGDIAEGYSVSREKKESFPLTVTSAQKNPTAFYLCASSMNSNQPQHFGDGTRLSIL.

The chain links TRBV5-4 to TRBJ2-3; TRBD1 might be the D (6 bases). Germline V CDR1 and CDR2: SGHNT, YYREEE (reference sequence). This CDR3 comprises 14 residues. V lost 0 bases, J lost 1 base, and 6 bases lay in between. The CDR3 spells CASSLDRGTDTQYF. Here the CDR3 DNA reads TGTGCCAGCAGCTTGGACAGGGGCACAGATACGCAGTATTTT.